This is a list of T cell receptor beta chains from one sample in a study of T cell repertoires in cytomegalovirus infection. TCRdb redid the calling of the reads with MiXCR, one entry per CDR3 protein. The table shows about 300,000 distinct CDR3 sequences, with around 10% occurring only once. The sample was PBMCs. The receptor source for this set is a human donor in good health (CMV status not recorded). Some clones in this sample may be carry-over from other donors' samples. CDR3s include the opening cysteine and the closing phenylalanine or tryptophan. D genes are given only for firm matches. Size is omitted from some rows. Given values are once, few, many or a class for expanded clones.

clone size,V gene,J gene,D gene,CDR3 protein,CDR3 DNA
.,TRBV2,TRBJ1-5,.,CASTPGSNQPQHF,TGTGCCAGCACACCAGGGAGTAATCAGCCCCAGCATTTT
.,TRBV28,TRBJ1-3,TRBD1,CASSFSRTGRSNTIYF,TGTGCCAGCAGCTTCTCTCGGACAGGGAGGTCGAACACCATATATTTT
many,TRBV20-1,TRBJ1-3,.,CSARRSSGNTIYF,TGCAGTGCTAGGCGAAGCTCTGGAAACACCATATATTTT
many,TRBV6-1,TRBJ1-2,.,CASSVFDDSGGGYTF,TGTGCCAGCAGCGTATTCGATGACTCCGGAGGTGGCTACACCTTC
few,TRBV2,TRBJ2-7,TRBD1,CASSDTAGTGAGEQYF,TGTGCCAGCAGTGATACGGCGGGGACAGGGGCCGGGGAGCAGTACTTC
many,TRBV6-1,TRBJ2-2,TRBD2,CASRLSGGDSNTGELFF,TGTGCCAGCAGGCTAAGCGGGGGGGACTCGAACACCGGGGAGCTGTTTTTT
few,TRBV27,TRBJ1-2,TRBD1,CASSRGGLSFGYTF,TGTGCCAGCAGTAGAGGGGGCTTGTCGTTTGGCTACACCTTC
.,TRBV13,TRBJ1-1,.,CVSSFGQGPVAFF,TGTGTCAGCAGCTTTGGGCAGGGTCCTGTCGCTTTCTTT
many,TRBV10-2,TRBJ2-3,.,CASSDRGSSTDTQYF,TGCGCCAGCAGTGATAGGGGTAGCAGCACAGATACGCAGTATTTT
many,TRBV29-1,TRBJ1-1,.,CSVKVYTEAFF,TGCAGCGTCAAGGTGTACACTGAAGCTTTCTTT
once,TRBV29-1,TRBJ2-2,TRBD2,CSVDTSGNQNTGELFF,TGCAGCGTGGATACTAGCGGGAATCAGAACACCGGGGAGCTGTTTTTT
many,TRBV5-1,TRBJ1-2,.,CASSGEQGYGYTF,TGCGCCAGCAGCGGAGAACAGGGATATGGCTACACCTTC
.,TRBV20-1,TRBJ1-1,.,CSARDQSREAFF,TGCAGTGCTAGAGATCAAAGTAGAGAAGCTTTCTTT
.,TRBV5-5,TRBJ1-5,.,CASSSQQGLGNQPQHF,TGTGCCAGCAGCTCACAACAGGGTCTTGGCAATCAGCCCCAGCATTTT
many,TRBV7-9,TRBJ1-5,TRBD1,CASSAGQGDQPQHF,TGTGCCAGCAGCGCGGGACAGGGCGATCAGCCCCAGCATTTT
few,TRBV7-9,TRBJ2-1,TRBD1,CASSLGQGVYEQFF,TGTGCCAGCAGCTTGGGACAGGGGGTCTATGAGCAGTTCTTC
many,TRBV12-5,TRBJ1-1,.,CASGSGLYTEAFF,TGTGCTAGTGGCTCCGGACTGTACACTGAAGCTTTCTTT
many,TRBV20-1,TRBJ2-2,.,CSATTGRLSAGELFF,TGCAGTGCTACAACCGGGCGACTAAGCGCCGGGGAGCTGTTTTTT
many,TRBV19,TRBJ2-5,.,CASRAEETQYF,TGTGCCAGTAGGGCAGAAGAGACCCAGTACTTC
many,TRBV6-1,TRBJ2-1,.,CASRQVSGFSHNEQFF,TGTGCCAGCAGACAGGTCTCAGGGTTTTCCCACAATGAGCAGTTCTTC
.,TRBV18,TRBJ2-7,TRBD1,CASSPARGYHEQYF,TGTGCCAGCTCACCGGCCAGGGGGTATCACGAGCAGTACTTC
few,TRBV5-6,TRBJ1-2,TRBD1,CASRPWTGARYGYTF,TGTGCCAGCAGACCCTGGACAGGGGCAAGATATGGCTACACCTTC
many,TRBV11-3,TRBJ1-6,TRBD1,CASSRGTGGNSPLHF,TGTGCCAGCAGTAGGGGGACAGGGGGCAATTCACCCCTCCACTTT
many,TRBV5-5,TRBJ1-1,.,CASSLVNSRNTEAFF,TGTGCCAGCAGCTTGGTGAACTCGCGGAACACTGAAGCTTTCTTT